This T cell receptor (beta chain) was profiled in a study of control samples from healthy donors and cancer patients. The repertoire was sequenced with immunoSEQ multiplex PCR; TCRdb's copy has only in-frame clones and lacks some. This sample has under 65,000 clones; 90% occur once, and the top ten carry over 1%. This CDR3 spans 12 amino acids. Trimming removed 3 bases from V and 6 bases from J, with 8 bases in between. The chain employs TRBV12-3 or TRBV12-4 and TRBJ1-2; TRBD1 might be the D (6 bases). The material sequenced was PBMCs. The receptor comes from a woman aged 45-60 years with colorectal cancer. DNA for the CDR3: TGTGCCAGCAGTTTCCACAGGGATGGCTACACCTTC. This translates into CASSFHRDGYTF.